The 12 T cell receptor beta chains below come from one sample, sequenced in a study of blood T cells in healthy people across ages. Alongside a J-beta primer mix, a sample-barcoded 5' primer served in a second PCR lasting roughly 6 to 11 cycles. TCRdb passed the 5' RACE reads through MiXCR, listing each CDR3 protein once. The data show 1,500,000 or so distinct CDR3 sequences, with 59% seen just once and 6.5% to 8.5% held by the top ten. The sample comprised blood. The source is a man between 18 and 29 years old in good health.

This chain links TRBV12-3 or TRBV12-4 with TRBJ1-2; D unresolved. Trimming took 1 base from V and 10 from J, leaving 10 bases between them. The CDR3 has 12 residues. For the CDR3, the DNA is TGTGCCAGCAGTTTAGGGGCGCTCGCCTACACCTTC. Amino acids: CASSLGALAYTF.

This clonotype has only a few counts. The V call is TRBV6-6, the J call TRBJ1-5, with D hard to call. Germline V gene sequence: CDR1 MNHNY, CDR2 SVGAGI (reference sequence). Deletions cut 8 bases from V and 1 base from J, with 6 bases between. The CDR3 has 12 amino acids. CDR3 protein: CASGESNQPQHF. CDR3 nucleotide sequence: TGTGCCAGCGGGGAGAGCAATCAGCCCCAGCATTTT.

The genes are TRBV27 and TRBJ2-5; tentatively, D is TRBD1 (5 bases). Germline CDR1 reads MNHEY; CDR2 reads SMNVEV (reference sequence). The CDR3 has 15 amino acids. The germline V and J ends were trimmed by 5 bases and 0 bases, with 13 bases remaining between them. This CDR3 is CASSQRQTYQETQYF. The CDR3 bases are TGTGCCAGCAGTCAGCGACAGACGTACCAAGAGACCCAGTACTTC.

The chain couples TRBV13 to TRBJ2-6, with D maybe TRBD2 (5 bases). V gave up 2 bases and J gave up 3 bases, with 11 bases separating them. Per germline, CDR1 PRHDT and CDR2 FYEKMQ (reference sequence). The CDR3 contains 16 residues. CDR3 coding DNA: TGTGCCAGCAGCTTACCCCACGGGGATGGGGCCAACGTCCTGACTTTC. As protein: CASSLPHGDGANVLTF.

The chain's CDR3 is CASSSGTSGAYEQYF. DNA for the CDR3: TGTGCCAGCAGCTCAGGGACTAGCGGGGCCTACGAGCAGTACTTC. The chain combines TRBV7-6 with TRBJ2-7; 13 nucleotides align to TRBD2. CDR1 is SGHVS and CDR2 is FNYEAQ in the germline V gene. The CDR3 is 15 amino acids. V lost 4 bases, J lost 2 bases, and 2 bases stayed unmatched.

CDR3 residues: CSVTRVAANEQFF. As DNA, the CDR3 is TGCAGCGTGACCCGGGTGGCAGCCAATGAGCAGTTCTTC. The chain links TRBV29-1 to TRBJ2-1; D is ambiguous. This CDR3 has 13 residues. Trimming left V 6 bases short and J 6 bases short, with 15 bases between. Germline CDR1 and CDR2: SQVTM and ANQGSEA.

This clonotype was found once. The chain links TRBV7-6 to TRBJ1-6; D gene uncertain. This CDR3 spans 15 amino acids. Germline CDR1 is SGHVS and CDR2 is FNYEAQ. The V end lost 3 bases, the J end lost 4 bases, and 10 bases lay between the germline ends. CDR3 nucleotide sequence: TGTGCCAGCAGCTTTTTGGGAGGTTATAATTCACCCCTCCACTTT. Translation: CASSFLGGYNSPLHF.

In the case of this clonotype: This could be a read error, since a much larger clone is one nucleotide away. The genes are TRBV3-1 and TRBJ1-4; D call uncertain. This CDR3 has 16 residues. Germline V CDR1 and CDR2: LGHDT, YNNKEL (reference sequence). The CDR3 DNA is TGTGCCAGCAGCCAGCCAACATCTTCACTTAATGAAAAACCGTTTTTT. Its translation is CASSQPTSSLNEKPFF.

This clonotype was seen only a few times. This chain connects TRBV10-2 to TRBJ2-1, with 9 bases that match TRBD2. Germline V CDR1 and CDR2: WSHSY, SAAADI. J was trimmed by 8 bases and V by 5 bases; bases with no gene match: 10. The CDR3 is 15 residues long. CDR3 DNA: TGCGCCAGCAGTAAGGGCGGGGGGGCAACTTATGAGCAGTTCTTC. Encoded protein: CASSKGGGATYEQFF.

The table lists this clonotype with a few counts. The chain has TRBV14 and TRBJ2-1, with D possibly TRBD2 on 6 matching bases. Germline CDR1 reads SGHDN; CDR2 reads FVKESK. This CDR3 has 20 residues. V lost 0 bases to trimming and J lost 3 bases, with 24 bases between them. The CDR3 DNA is TGTGCCAGCAGCCAAGATGAAGTTGAAGCGGGTCCAACCCGCTACAATGAGCAGTTCTTC. Amino acid sequence: CASSQDEVEAGPTRYNEQFF.

The chain employs TRBV12-3 or TRBV12-4 and TRBJ2-6; either TRBD1 or TRBD2 may supply D (5 bases each). The CDR3 is 15 amino acids. Trimming pared 6 bases from V and 0 bases from J, leaving 9 bases between. CDR3 in amino acids: CASSRGNSGANVLTF. In DNA, the CDR3 is TGTGCCAGCAGCCGGGGCAACTCTGGGGCCAACGTCCTGACTTTC.

This clonotype was counted between two and nine times. The rearrangement uses TRBV6-2 or TRBV6-3 and TRBJ2-5, with 7 bases fitting TRBD2. The J call is uncertain, as TRBJ2-7 better fits the DNA end. This CDR3 region has 13 residues. CDR1 and CDR2 from the germline V gene are MNHEY and SVGEGT. The CDR3 loop is CASGSSGSYEQYF. DNA of the CDR3: TGTGCCAGCGGGTCTAGCGGTTCCTACGAGCAGTACTTC.